The 22 T cell receptor beta chains in this list originate from one sample, sequenced in a study of blood T cell repertoires in COVID-19. Sequencing was performed with immunoSEQ multiplex PCR; in TCRdb, only in-frame clones are kept and a portion is missing. The repertoire holds fewer than 45,000 clones, with 80% to 90% as singletons. The sequenced material came from peripheral blood. The receptors come from a woman between 40 and 50 years old with acute or convalescent COVID-19.

The V gene is TRBV27, the J gene TRBJ1-5; D unresolved. The ends were cut back, 6 bases at V and 0 bases at J, with 9 bases in the middle. CDR1 is MNHEY and CDR2 is SMNVEV in the germline V gene (reference sequence). The CDR3 totals 14 residues. The CDR3 here is CASRSDFSNQPQHF. The CDR3 DNA is TGTGCCAGCAGGTCGGACTTTAGCAATCAGCCCCAGCATTTT.

The genes are TRBV25-1 and TRBJ2-4; 8 nucleotides align to TRBD2. Trimming removed 2 bases from V and 8 bases from J; junction bases left unmatched: 5. The CDR3 spans 14 residues. CDR1 and CDR2 from the germline V gene are MGHDK and SYGVNS. In nucleotides, the CDR3 is TGTGCCAGCAGTGAAAGCGGGAGAGTGGACATTCAGTACTTC. This codes for CASSESGRVDIQYF.

This chain uses TRBV27 with TRBJ2-7; D might be TRBD2 (7 bases). Germline loops: CDR1 MNHEY, CDR2 SMNVEV (reference sequence). This CDR3 contains 15 residues. Deletions cut 6 bases from V and 1 base from J, with 16 bases between. The CDR3: CASSPEGGLSYEQYF. The CDR3 nucleotides are TGTGCCAGCAGCCCGGAGGGGGGGTTGTCCTACGAGCAGTACTTC.

The gene calls are TRBV4-3 and TRBJ2-1, with 10 bases matching TRBD2. The germline CDR1 and CDR2 sequences are LGHNA and YSLEER. The CDR3 length is 19 residues. The V segment lost 0 bases and the J segment 2 bases; nucleotides outside the gene matches: 10. CDR3 DNA: TGCGCCAGCAGCCAAGATCCCGCTAGCGGGGGAGATACCTACAATGAGCAGTTCTTC. This encodes CASSQDPASGGDTYNEQFF.

The V and J genes are TRBV4-1 and TRBJ1-6; 9 nucleotides line up with TRBD1. In germline, CDR1 is MGHRA, CDR2 YSYEKL. Trimming removed 3 bases from V and 1 base from J; junction bases left unmatched: 4. This CDR3 spans 17 amino acids. CDR3 nucleotide sequence: TGCGCCAGCAGCCATGACAGGGGGGAATCCTATAATTCACCCCTCCACTTT. It codes for CASSHDRGESYNSPLHF.

This chain joins TRBV19 and TRBJ1-2; possible D gene TRBD1, 6 bases. Germline V gene lookup returns CDR1 LNHDA and CDR2 SQIVND (reference sequence). Trimming cost V 9 bases and J 6 bases, with 20 bases left between them. This CDR3 is built from 14 residues. The chain's CDR3 is CASRFRGGEDGYTF. The CDR3 DNA reads as TGTGCCAGCCGGTTTAGGGGGGGGGAGGATGGCTACACCTTC.

This clone was found a few times. The chain has TRBV7-2 and TRBJ1-1; D gene unclear. This CDR3 has 13 residues. The germline V gene has CDR1 SGHTA and CDR2 FQGNSA. V was trimmed by 5 bases and J by 0 bases, leaving 7 bases between them. The CDR3 nucleotides read TGTGCCAGCAGCGTCTTAATGAACACTGAAGCTTTCTTT. Its protein is CASSVLMNTEAFF.

This chain connects TRBV5-4 to TRBJ2-7; the D is unclear. The germline CDR1 and CDR2 sequences are SGHNT and YYREEE (reference sequence). V dropped 4 bases and J dropped 6 bases, with 17 bases sitting between them. There are 14 residues in the CDR3. CDR3 DNA: TGTGCCAGCAGCCCCGGCCCAGCGCGCGGCGAGCAGTACTTC. The encoded protein is CASSPGPARGEQYF.

This clone was seen just once. The chain links TRBV11-2 to TRBJ2-5; TRBD2 matches 7 bases. The germline CDR1 and CDR2 sequences are SGHAT and FQNNGV. The CDR3 contains 15 residues. V shed 3 bases and J 2 bases; nucleotides not matched to a gene: 6. The DNA for the CDR3 is TGTGCCAGCAGCTTCCCTTTCGGGGGGCAAGAGACCCAGTACTTC. It specifies CASSFPFGGQETQYF.

This clone occurred once. The chain has TRBV5-1 and TRBJ1-2; TRBD1 matches at 7 bases. The CDR3 totals 15 residues. From germline, CDR1 is SGHRS and CDR2 YFSETQ. V shed 4 bases and J 2 bases; nucleotides not matched to a gene: 8. For the CDR3, the DNA is TGCGCCAGCAGCCCGGGACAGCTGCTAAACTATGGCTACACCTTC. Its translation: CASSPGQLLNYGYTF.

This clone showed up just once. J is TRBJ1-2 and V is TRBV3-1 (or the pseudogene TRBV3-2), with D uncertain. This CDR3 is built from 16 residues. Germline V gene lookup returns CDR1 LGHDT and CDR2 YNNKEL (reference sequence). Trimming pared 0 bases from V and 8 bases from J, leaving 19 bases between. CDR3 in DNA: TGTGCCAGCAGCCAAGATCGTGTTACGGGAGTAGGAGGCTACACCTTC. This translates into CASSQDRVTGVGGYTF.

V usage is TRBV6-5 and J usage is TRBJ2-1; D is ambiguous. V lost 0 bases and J 8 bases, leaving 5 bases between the germline ends. The CDR3 has 12 residues. Germline lookup yields CDR1 MNHEY and CDR2 SVGAGI. CDR3 DNA: TGTGCCAGCAGTTACTCGGGCGATGAGCAGTTCTTC. This codes for CASSYSGDEQFF.

This clone was detected only a few times. The chain links TRBV28 to TRBJ1-5; 8 nucleotides line up with TRBD1. Unmatched junction bases numbered 7, after V lost 4 bases and J lost 5 bases. The length of the CDR3 is 15 residues. Germline V CDR1 and CDR2: MDHEN, SYDVKM. CDR3 amino acids: CASSSHRGEDQPQHF. CDR3 sequence (DNA): TGTGCCAGCAGTTCCCACAGGGGGGAGGATCAGCCCCAGCATTTT.

This chain connects TRBV4-3 to TRBJ1-6, with a weak D call TRBD1 (6 bases). From germline, CDR1 is LGHNA and CDR2 YSLEER. Trimming shortened V by 1 base and J by 7 bases, and 8 bases separated the two germline ends. There are 14 residues in the CDR3. This chain's CDR3 is CASSQGTENSPLHF. The CDR3 DNA sequence: TGCGCCAGCAGCCAAGGGACAGAAAATTCACCCCTCCACTTT.

This clone occurred a few times. The chain couples TRBV29-1 to TRBJ2-7; TRBD1 matches 7 bases. The germline V gene encodes CDR1 SQVTM and CDR2 ANQGSEA. Trimming took 5 bases from V and 1 from J; bases not matched to a gene: 5. The CDR3 has 13 amino acids. CDR3 amino acids: CSVSQGRSYEQYF. The DNA of the CDR3 is TGCAGCGTTTCACAGGGGCGGTCCTACGAGCAGTACTTC.

The V call is TRBV28, the J call TRBJ2-3, with D maybe TRBD1 (5 bases). The CDR3 spans 12 residues. CDR1 MDHEN and CDR2 SYDVKM come from the germline V gene. V lost 7 bases to trimming and J lost 4 bases, with 9 bases between them. The DNA for the CDR3 is TGTGCCAGCACTAAGGGGTCAGATACGCAGTATTTT. Translated: CASTKGSDTQYF.

J is TRBJ2-1 and V is TRBV19; possibly TRBD1 for D (6 bases). The V gene's germline CDR1 is LNHDA and CDR2 SQIVND (reference sequence). The ends were cut back, 6 bases at V and 4 bases at J, with 13 bases in the middle. This CDR3 is built from 14 residues. In DNA, the CDR3 is TGTGCCAGTAGACAGGGCCCACCATACAATGAGCAGTTCTTC. This gives the protein CASRQGPPYNEQFF.

The V call is TRBV19, the J call TRBJ2-1, with 8 bases matching TRBD1. V dropped 5 bases and J dropped 4; count of bases not matched to a gene: 10. This CDR3 is built from 16 residues. Germline V gene lookup returns CDR1 LNHDA and CDR2 SQIVND (reference sequence). As DNA, the CDR3 is TGTGCCAGTAGTGGAACGTGGGACAGGAATTACAATGAGCAGTTCTTC. Protein: CASSGTWDRNYNEQFF.

This clone was seen once. The CDR3 DNA follows: TGTGCCAGCAGTGCGAATAGCGGGGCCAATGAGCAGTTCTTC. Amino acid sequence: CASSANSGANEQFF. This chain links TRBV6-4 with TRBJ2-1; 8 bases align to TRBD2. CDR3 length: 14 residues. V was clipped by 4 bases and J by 6 bases; unmatched bases: 5. The germline V gene encodes CDR1 MRHNA and CDR2 SNTAGT.

As to this clone: The junction and the germline gene differ at one end; a read error may be behind it. This rearrangement joins TRBV5-4 to TRBJ2-4, with D possibly TRBD2 on 7 matching bases. CDR3 length: 13 residues. Germline CDR1 is SGHNT and CDR2 is YYREEE (reference sequence). CDR3 in DNA: TGTGCCAGCAGCTGGGGATTGGCGGGGGCGCTTATCTTC. The encoded protein is CASSWGLAGALIF.

In nucleotides, the CDR3 is TGTGCCACCAGTGATCCCGGGACAAGTAATTCACCCCTCCACTTT. The encoded protein is CATSDPGTSNSPLHF. V is TRBV24-1 and J is TRBJ1-6; perhaps TRBD1 as D (6 bases). The V gene's germline CDR1 is KGHDR and CDR2 SFDVKD. Trimming removed 3 bases from V and 6 bases from J, with 11 bases in between. The CDR3 has 15 amino acids.

The chain is built from TRBV5-5 and TRBJ1-1; D uncertain. The V gene lost 4 bases and the J gene lost 6 bases, with 13 bases spanning the gap. In germline, CDR1 is SGHKS, CDR2 YYEKEE (reference sequence). The CDR3 covers 13 residues. The CDR3 region has the DNA TGTGCCAGCAGCGAGCGCCAACTACCTGAAGCTTTCTTT. This translates into CASSERQLPEAFF. The whole variable domain, filled in from reference TRBV5-5 and TRBJ1-1, reads DAGVTQSPTHLIKTRGQQVTLRCSPISGHKSVSWYQQVLGQGPQFIFQYYEKEERGRGNFPDRFSARQFPNYSSELNVNALLLGDSALYLCASSERQLPEAFFGQGTRLTVV.